The 13 T cell receptor beta chains below were found in one sample sequenced in a study of T-cell reconstitution after alpha-beta-depleted transplantation in children. Library preparation (for TCRbeta) was performed with unique molecular identifiers. TCRdb ran MiXCR on the PCR reads and lists one entry per CDR3 protein. The data show approximately 500,000 distinct CDR3 sequences, 27% seen once. The sample consisted of PBMCs, taken before TCRalphabeta/CD19-depleted stem cell transplant. These receptor sequences come from a boy under two years old with Wiskott-Aldrich syndrome, due to receive a stem cell transplant.

V and J are TRBV29-1 and TRBJ2-7; D perhaps matches TRBD2 (6 bases). V was cut by 3 bases and J by 4 bases, with 13 bases left in between. Germline loops: CDR1 SQVTM, CDR2 ANQGSEA. This CDR3 is built from 13 residues. CDR3 sequence (DNA): TGCAGCGTTGAGGGACTGCTGACGTACGAGCAGTACTTC. This gives the protein CSVEGLLTYEQYF.

Only a few counts were recorded for this clonotype. The chain has TRBV3-1 and TRBJ2-1, with a possible D match to TRBD1 (6 bases). Germline CDR1 reads LGHDT; CDR2 reads YNNKEL (reference sequence). The germline V and J ends were trimmed by 4 bases and 0 bases, with 16 bases remaining between them. This CDR3 has 17 residues. The CDR3 sequence is CASSLRLVRGSYNEQFF. The CDR3 DNA follows: TGTGCCAGCAGCCTCCGTTTAGTCAGGGGCTCCTACAATGAGCAGTTCTTC.

The rearrangement uses TRBV6-5 and TRBJ2-5; 7 bases fit TRBD2. Germline V gene data show CDR1 as MNHEY and CDR2 as SVGAGI. With V trimmed by 0 bases and J by 4 bases, 2 bases remained unmatched. The length of the CDR3 is 14 residues. Here the CDR3 reads CASSYSGEGETQYF. CDR3 sequence (DNA): TGTGCCAGCAGTTACTCAGGGGAGGGAGAGACCCAGTACTTC.

This clonotype was seen a few times. This sequence joins TRBV7-8 and TRBJ2-1; the D gene is possibly TRBD2 (6 bases). This CDR3 spans 15 amino acids. The V gene lost 5 bases and the J gene lost 2 bases, with 13 bases spanning the gap. CDR1 and CDR2 from the germline V gene are SGHVS and FQNEAQ. CDR3 in DNA: TGTGCCAGCAGCGCACGGAGGGTTCCCTACAATGAGCAGTTCTTC. Translating gives CASSARRVPYNEQFF. Based on the CDR3 plus reference TRBV7-8 and TRBJ2-1, the full variable domain is GAGVSQSPRYKVAKRGQDVALRCDPISGHVSLFWYQQALGQGPEFLTYFQNEAQLDKSGLPSDRFFAERPEGSVSTLKIQRTQQEDSAVYLCASSARRVPYNEQFFGPGTRLTVL.

This chain joins TRBV6-6 and TRBJ2-2; D call uncertain. This CDR3 comprises 13 residues. Germline CDR1 and CDR2: MNHNY and SVGAGI (reference sequence). The V end was cut by 2 bases, the J end by 6 bases, with 7 bases between. The CDR3 coding sequence is TGTGCCAGCAGTTACCGGCGGTCCGGGGAGCTGTTTTTT. It encodes CASSYRRSGELFF.

V gene TRBV12-3 or TRBV12-4 combines with J gene TRBJ2-5; TRBD1 aligns across 9 bases. CDR3 length equals 15 residues. The trim removed 4 bases at V and 1 base at J, leaving 4 bases unmatched. The CDR3 sequence: CASSSTGGGQETQYF. CDR3 in DNA: TGTGCCAGCAGTTCCACAGGGGGCGGCCAAGAGACCCAGTACTTC.

V usage is TRBV6-1 and J usage is TRBJ1-5, with D perhaps TRBD1 (5 bases). Germline V gives CDR1 MNHNS, CDR2 SASEGT. The CDR3 length is 14 residues. V lost 5 bases and J 2 bases, leaving 10 bases between the germline ends. For the CDR3, the DNA is TGTGCCAGCAGTCGGGACGTGGGCAATCAGCCCCAGCATTTT. Translated: CASSRDVGNQPQHF.

This clonotype was counted a few times. The chain uses TRBV28 and TRBJ2-1; no definite D call. CDR3 size: 15 residues. CDR1 MDHEN and CDR2 SYDVKM come from the germline V gene. V was cut by 2 bases and J by 8 bases, with 16 bases left in between. Written as DNA, the CDR3 is TGTGCCAGCAGTTTACCCGACCCTAGTACCCATGAGCAGTTCTTC. Its protein is CASSLPDPSTHEQFF.

The chain joins TRBV21-1 to TRBJ2-1; TRBD2, the table's D call, was not compared with the DNA. TRBV21-1 is deemed a pseudogene. This CDR3 spans 15 amino acids. The CDR3 protein is CASSKSGLAGFEQFF. CDR3 nucleotide sequence: TGTGCCAGCAGCAAATCGGGACTAGCGGGATTTGAGCAGTTCTTC.

This clonotype was counted only a few times. The gene calls are TRBV18 and TRBJ1-5, with TRBD1 as a possible D gene (5 bases). Trimming stripped 3 bases from V and 4 bases from J, with 19 bases between. The CDR3 totals 17 residues. CDR1 KGHSH and CDR2 LQKENI come from the germline V gene. The CDR3 DNA is TGTGCCAGCTCACCTGTACAGGCCCAGGCAGGGAATCAGCCCCAGCATTTT. Encoded protein: CASSPVQAQAGNQPQHF.

This clonotype was counted only a few times. This chain uses TRBV29-1 with TRBJ1-2; D call uncertain. The CDR3 extends over 11 amino acids. Germline V CDR1 and CDR2: SQVTM, ANQGSEA. Trimming removed 4 bases from V and 5 bases from J, with 8 bases in between. DNA for the CDR3: TGCAGCGTTGGAGCTTCTTATGGCTACACCTTC. It encodes CSVGASYGYTF.

The chain joins TRBV4-2 to TRBJ2-7; the D is unclear. Germline V gene data show CDR1 as LGHNA and CDR2 as YNFKEQ. This CDR3 comprises 13 residues. The V gene lost 4 bases and the J gene lost 5 bases, with 12 bases spanning the gap. The chain's CDR3 is CASSPGRRHEQYF. CDR3 sequence (DNA): TGTGCCAGCAGCCCAGGACGACGTCACGAGCAGTACTTC.

In this sample, this clonotype turned up a few times. The genes are TRBV29-1 and TRBJ1-4, with unresolved D. CDR3 length: 13 amino acids. The germline V and J ends were trimmed by 1 base and 8 bases, with 11 bases remaining between them. CDR1 is SQVTM and CDR2 is ANQGSEA in the germline V gene. CDR3 amino acids: CSVEVEGNEKLFF. CDR3 DNA: TGCAGCGTTGAAGTGGAGGGAAACGAAAAACTGTTTTTT.